These 8 T cell receptor beta chains were sequenced from one sample in a study of cytomegalovirus exposure and HLA in healthy donors. The PCR employed 60 Vbeta primers together with 13 Jbeta primers. Data came from immunoSEQ multiplex PCR; TCRdb stores just in-frame clones and leaves some out. Counted here are 70,000 to 90,000 clones, around three fifths occurring once; the ten biggest clones make up over 14%. What was sequenced was PBMCs. Receptor source: a woman in her 40s in good health and CMV-seropositive.

The rearrangement uses TRBV9 and TRBJ1-1; D ambiguous. Between the trimmed V and J ends, which lost 3 bases and 3 bases, there was a span of 15 bases. Germline V gene data show CDR1 as SGDLS and CDR2 as YYNGEE. The CDR3 spans 15 residues. DNA of the CDR3: TGTGCCAGCAGCGGCAAGGCGGGTGGGGACACTGAAGCTTTCTTT. This codes for CASSGKAGGDTEAFF.

This chain uses TRBV5-8 with TRBJ1-6; possibly TRBD1 for D (5 bases). This CDR3 has 11 amino acids. Germline CDR1 is SGHTS and CDR2 is YDEGEE. Trimming shortened V by 4 bases and J by 13 bases, and 9 bases separated the two germline ends. CDR3 protein: CASSEGRPLHF. The CDR3 nucleotides read TGTGCCAGCAGCGAGGGGAGGCCCCTCCACTTT.

The rearrangement links TRBV27 to TRBJ1-4, with D hard to call. This CDR3 is 16 amino acids long. Trimming shortened V by 3 bases and J by 8 bases, and 19 bases separated the two germline ends. Germline CDR1 MNHEY, CDR2 SMNVEV (reference sequence). The CDR3: CASSFRNSRDREKLFF. The CDR3 DNA is TGTGCCAGCAGTTTTAGGAATTCCCGGGATCGAGAAAAACTGTTTTTT.

The chain joins TRBV4-1 to TRBJ2-3; D is perhaps TRBD1 (6 bases). Germline values: CDR1 MGHRA, CDR2 YSYEKL. With 2 bases removed from V and 0 bases from J, the gap between germline ends came to 15 bases. This CDR3 comprises 17 residues. Here the CDR3 DNA reads TGCGCCAGCAGCCAATATGAAGGGCAGGGGAGCACAGATACGCAGTATTTT. Residues: CASSQYEGQGSTDTQYF.

The V call is TRBV18, the J call TRBJ2-7; D is possibly TRBD2 (6 bases). V lost 3 bases, J lost 7 bases, and 16 bases lay in between. Germline CDR1 reads KGHSH; CDR2 reads LQKENI. This CDR3 has 14 amino acids. This CDR3 reads CASSPSGYAGEQYF. The DNA for the CDR3 is TGTGCCAGCTCACCTAGCGGATATGCGGGGGAGCAGTACTTC.

V is TRBV28 and J is TRBJ1-1; no firm D call. Deletions cut 5 bases from V and 0 bases from J, with 19 bases between. The CDR3 consists of 17 residues. Looked up from germline, CDR1 is MDHEN and CDR2 is SYDVKM. The CDR3 here is CASSTGGEPSMNTEAFF. CDR3 coding DNA: TGTGCCAGCAGTACCGGCGGGGAGCCTAGTATGAACACTGAAGCTTTCTTT.

This clone was recorded a few times. CDR3 in amino acids: CASSPLAGQGNEQFF. CDR3 nucleotides: TGTGCCAGCAGCCCACTAGCGGGACAGGGCAATGAGCAGTTCTTC. The V call is TRBV5-6, the J call TRBJ2-1; TRBD2 is a possible D gene (10 bases). The CDR3 has 15 amino acids. The germline V gene has CDR1 SGHDT and CDR2 YYEEEE. Trimming cost V 4 bases and J 6 bases, with 17 bases left between them.

This chain uses TRBV4-2 with TRBJ2-7, with 9 bases lining up with TRBD2. The junction had 3 bases not matched to a gene; V was cut back by 1 base and J by 2 bases. This CDR3 comprises 15 residues. Germline CDR1 is LGHNA and CDR2 is YNFKEQ. This CDR3 reads CASSQGLAGPYEQYF. Written as DNA, the CDR3 is TGTGCCAGCAGCCAAGGTCTAGCGGGACCCTACGAGCAGTACTTC.